The following is a T cell receptor (beta chain) sequence with its context. The data were taken from a study of blood T cell repertoires in COVID-19. Looking at the study overall: COVID-19 samples collected from the United States, Italy and Spain covered acute and convalescent phases. Nucleic acid was either cDNA or gDNA, and it came from T cells, B-cell-depleted T cells, or PBMCs.

Authors' analysis steps: Researchers report that nucleated cell counts were estimated from reference gene primer amplification. Method: immunoSEQ multiplex PCR; TCRdb's copy keeps in-frame clones and lacks some. From that table come the V and J calls and clone size; the DNA was used to work out D and trimming. Seen here are approximately 160,000 clones, over 70% observed once, and the top ten hold about 10%. Germline values: CDR1 MNHEY, CDR2 SVGEGT. V was trimmed by 6 bases and J by 2 bases, leaving 10 bases between them. This CDR3 has 13 residues. Sample: peripheral blood. The clonotype comes from a woman older than 75 with active or convalescent COVID-19. The J gene is TRBJ1-2, the V gene TRBV6-2 or TRBV6-3; perhaps TRBD1 as D (5 bases). CDR3 region: CASSSGQNYGYTF. DNA for the CDR3: TGTGCCAGCAGCTCAGGGCAGAACTATGGCTACACCTTC.